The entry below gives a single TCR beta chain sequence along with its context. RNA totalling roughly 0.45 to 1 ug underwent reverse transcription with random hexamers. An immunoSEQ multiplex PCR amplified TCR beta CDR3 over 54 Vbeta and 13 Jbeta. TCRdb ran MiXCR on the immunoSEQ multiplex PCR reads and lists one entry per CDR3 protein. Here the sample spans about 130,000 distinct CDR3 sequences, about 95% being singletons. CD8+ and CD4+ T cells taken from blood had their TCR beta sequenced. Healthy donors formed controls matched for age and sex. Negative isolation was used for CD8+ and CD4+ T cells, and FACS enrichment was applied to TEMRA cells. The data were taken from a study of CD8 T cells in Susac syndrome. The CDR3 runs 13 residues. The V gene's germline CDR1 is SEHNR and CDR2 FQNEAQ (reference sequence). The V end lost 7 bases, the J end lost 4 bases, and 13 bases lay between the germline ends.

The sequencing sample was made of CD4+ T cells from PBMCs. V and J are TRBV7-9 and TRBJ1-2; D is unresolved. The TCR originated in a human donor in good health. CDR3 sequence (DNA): TGTGCCAGCACCTTGGGGAGCCCCTATGGCTACACCTTC. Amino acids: CASTLGSPYGYTF.